A single sample is the source of the 27 T cell receptor beta chains below, sequenced in a study of T-cell reconstitution after alpha-beta-depleted transplantation in children. Preparation of the TCRbeta library was carried out with unique molecular identifiers. In TCRdb, the PCR reads were re-called with MiXCR into one record per CDR3 protein. The sample includes about 100,000 distinct CDR3 sequences, approximately 5.4% of them seen just once. Specimen: PBMCs, mostly from graft donor cells, collected 60 days after TCRalphabeta/CD19-depleted stem cell transplant. These receptors were taken from a female patient aged 2-10 years who had a stem cell transplant for Fanconi anemia, so the T cells may come from the graft donor.

This clonotype showed up many times. CDR3 region: CASSSSRRVYGYTF. The CDR3, as DNA: TGTGCCAGCAGCTCTTCCAGGAGGGTCTATGGCTACACCTTC. The chain has TRBV7-2 and TRBJ1-2; D is undetermined. This CDR3 comprises 14 residues. V was clipped by 4 bases and J by 4 bases, with 13 bases between them. The germline V gene encodes CDR1 SGHTA and CDR2 FQGNSA. Full variable domain (outside the CDR3, taken from reference TRBV7-2 and TRBJ1-2): GAGVSQSPSNKVTEKGKDVELRCDPISGHTALYWYRQSLGQGLEFLIYFQGNSAPDKSGLPSDRFSAERTGGSVSTLTIQRTQQEDSAVYLCASSSSRRVYGYTFGSGTRLTVV.

This clonotype was recorded many times. This chain joins TRBV5-1 and TRBJ2-5, with TRBD2 matching over 10 bases. Germline V CDR1 and CDR2: SGHRS, YFSETQ. After removal of 4 bases from V and 3 bases from J, the junction contained 3 bases not matched to a gene. The CDR3 is 14 amino acids. In DNA, the CDR3 is TGCGCCAGCAGCGGGACTAGCGAGGAAGAGACCCAGTACTTC. As protein: CASSGTSEEETQYF.

This clonotype was picked up many times. The rearrangement uses TRBV4-2 and TRBJ2-1, with TRBD2 matching 10 bases. The V segment lost 4 bases and the J segment 7 bases; nucleotides outside the gene matches: 7. In germline, CDR1 is LGHNA, CDR2 YNFKEQ. The CDR3 runs 15 residues. The CDR3: CASSPASGSGNEQFF. For the CDR3, the DNA is TGTGCCAGCAGCCCGGCTAGCGGGAGTGGGAATGAGCAGTTCTTC.

J is TRBJ1-5 and V is TRBV15; no clear D. V dropped 5 bases and J dropped 0 bases, with 14 bases sitting between them. The germline V gene encodes CDR1 LNHNV and CDR2 YYDKDF (reference sequence). This CDR3 has 16 residues. The CDR3 protein is CATSEFGQISNQPQHF. CDR3 sequence (DNA): TGTGCCACCAGCGAGTTCGGGCAGATTAGCAATCAGCCCCAGCATTTT.

This clonotype was recorded at least ten times. The V gene is TRBV5-1, the J gene TRBJ2-3; no reliable D call. Germline values: CDR1 SGHRS, CDR2 YFSETQ. CDR3 length: 14 amino acids. Trimming stripped 0 bases from V and 2 bases from J, with 7 bases between. CDR3 amino acids: CASSLAEYTDTQYF. Written as DNA, the CDR3 is TGCGCCAGCAGCTTGGCCGAATACACAGATACGCAGTATTTT. Full variable domain (rest looked up from reference TRBV5-1 and TRBJ2-3): KAGVTQTPRYLIKTRGQQVTLSCSPISGHRSVSWYQQTPGQGLQFLFEYFSETQRNKGNFPGRFSGRQFSNSRSEMNVSTLELGDSALYLCASSLAEYTDTQYFGPGTRLTVL.

The chain combines TRBV20-1 with TRBJ2-1, with D possibly TRBD2 on 6 matching bases. The V end was cut by 3 bases, the J end by 3 bases, with 18 bases between. Germline-derived CDR1 and CDR2 are DFQATT and SNEGSKA (reference sequence). The CDR3 length is 16 residues. The DNA of the CDR3 is TGCAGTGCTAGGACACTTCGGGACGGGGGCTACAATGAGCAGTTCTTC. Residues: CSARTLRDGGYNEQFF.

The V and J genes are TRBV7-2 and TRBJ2-5, with TRBD1 matching 10 bases. CDR3 length equals 16 residues. Germline CDR1 SGHTA, CDR2 FQGNSA. V lost 1 base, J lost 12 bases, and 14 bases stayed unmatched. CDR3 nucleotide sequence: TGTGCCAGCAGCTTAGTCCGGGGACAGGGGACAACTCGCGAGTACTTC. This translates into CASSLVRGQGTTREYF.

V is TRBV9 and J is TRBJ1-2; D may be TRBD1 (6 bases). CDR1 SGDLS and CDR2 YYNGEE come from the germline V gene. V was cut by 4 bases and J by 5 bases, with 21 bases left in between. The CDR3 runs 16 residues. As DNA, the CDR3 is TGTGCCAGCAGCCCGATGGAGCAGGGGAAGCCTTATGGCTACACCTTC. The encoded protein is CASSPMEQGKPYGYTF.

In this sample, this clonotype turned up a few times. Written as DNA, the CDR3 is TGTGCCAGCAGTCCCGAGTGGGGAGGGCAAGAGACCCAGTACTTC. Protein sequence: CASSPEWGGQETQYF. The rearrangement joins TRBV12-3 or TRBV12-4 to TRBJ2-5; 7 bases are shared with TRBD2. The CDR3 runs 15 residues. Germline trimming cut 5 bases from V and 2 bases from J; bases unmatched to any gene: 8.

This clonotype has ten or more counts. The chain couples TRBV4-2 to TRBJ2-5; the match to TRBD2 covers 8 bases. Germline loops: CDR1 LGHNA, CDR2 YNFKEQ. Losses at the gene ends were 2 bases for V and 4 bases for J; bases not matched to a gene: 9. This CDR3 spans 16 amino acids. In DNA form, the CDR3 reads TGTGCCAGCAGCCAACTCTCGGGTAGCGGGGCAGAGACCCAGTACTTC. As protein: CASSQLSGSGAETQYF.

This clonotype was found many times. V is TRBV28 and J is TRBJ2-5, with unresolved D. The CDR3 extends over 11 amino acids. Germline V gene sequence: CDR1 MDHEN, CDR2 SYDVKM. V lost 7 bases, J lost 1 base, and 4 bases lay in between. The CDR3 here is CASTSQETQYF. In DNA form, the CDR3 reads TGTGCCAGCACCTCCCAAGAGACCCAGTACTTC.

This clonotype was seen repeatedly, ten times or more. This rearrangement joins TRBV19 to TRBJ1-1; the D is unclear. The V gene's germline CDR1 is LNHDA and CDR2 SQIVND (reference sequence). V gave up 6 bases and J gave up 1 base, with 9 bases separating them. This CDR3 has 13 residues. The CDR3 is CASRFSANTEAFF. CDR3 bases: TGTGCCAGTAGGTTTTCAGCGAACACTGAAGCTTTCTTT.

At least ten counts were recorded for this clonotype. The rearrangement joins TRBV15 to TRBJ1-2; a possible D gene is TRBD1 (6 bases). The germline V gene has CDR1 LNHNV and CDR2 YYDKDF (reference sequence). The V gene lost 0 bases and the J gene lost 7 bases, with 15 bases spanning the gap. The CDR3 runs to 15 residues. The CDR3 DNA follows: TGTGCCACCAGCAGAGATTGGGGGGCAGGGGCTGGCTACACCTTC. It yields the protein CATSRDWGAGAGYTF.

This clonotype was recorded many times. The genes are TRBV12-3 or TRBV12-4 and TRBJ1-2, with 9 nucleotides matching TRBD1. Trimming removed 6 bases from V and 8 bases from J; junction bases left unmatched: 13. This CDR3 has 15 amino acids. The CDR3 protein is CASSPGTGWQEGYTF. CDR3 coding DNA: TGTGCCAGCAGCCCAGGGACAGGGTGGCAAGAAGGCTACACCTTC.

This clonotype was observed a handful of times. The chain recombines TRBV10-3 with TRBJ1-1; 9 bases agree with TRBD1. Germline V gene data show CDR1 as ENHRY and CDR2 as SYGVKD. This CDR3 region has 16 residues. J was trimmed by 7 bases and V by 2 bases; bases with no gene match: 11. CDR3 amino acids: CAISEPSRDREGEAFF. CDR3 DNA sequence: TGTGCCATCAGTGAGCCGTCCCGGGACAGGGAGGGTGAAGCTTTCTTT.

This clonotype was recorded at least ten times. This chain connects TRBV5-1 to TRBJ2-5; the D gene is possibly TRBD1 (7 bases). The ends were cut back, 4 bases at V and 5 bases at J, with 12 bases in the middle. This CDR3 has 13 amino acids. Germline V gene sequence: CDR1 SGHRS, CDR2 YFSETQ. As DNA, the CDR3 is TGCGCCAGCAGCCGCGGGACAGAGGAGACCCAGTACTTC. Amino acid sequence: CASSRGTEETQYF.

The chain has TRBV2 and TRBJ2-3; D is unresolved. Germline-derived CDR1 and CDR2 are SNHLY and FYNNEI. The length of the CDR3 is 12 residues. The ends were cut back, 4 bases at V and 6 bases at J, with 8 bases in the middle. As DNA, the CDR3 is TGTGCCAGCAGTGTTGAAGCGGATACGCAGTATTTT. It codes for CASSVEADTQYF.

CDR3 in DNA: TGTGCCAGCGGCTCGGCCGGTTTAACCTACGAGCAGTACTTC. Its protein product is CASGSAGLTYEQYF. This chain uses TRBV5-6 with TRBJ2-7; D gene ambiguous. Germline loops: CDR1 SGHDT, CDR2 YYEEEE. There are 14 residues in the CDR3. The V end was cut by 7 bases, the J end by 2 bases, with 16 bases between.

In this sample, this clonotype turned up many times. V is TRBV28 and J is TRBJ1-1; 9 bases are shared with TRBD1. The CDR3 is 15 amino acids. V was clipped by 2 bases and J by 4 bases; unmatched bases: 5. CDR1 is MDHEN and CDR2 is SYDVKM in the germline V gene. The CDR3 protein is CASSLMGTGSTEAFF. CDR3 nucleotide sequence: TGTGCCAGCAGTTTAATGGGGACAGGGAGCACTGAAGCTTTCTTT.

This clonotype was seen ten or more times. V usage is TRBV12-3 or TRBV12-4 and J usage is TRBJ2-3, with D possibly matching TRBD1 (5 bases). V shed 0 bases and J shed 2 bases, with 18 bases lying between them. The CDR3 is 18 residues long. CDR3 coding DNA: TGTGCCAGCAGTTTAGCTGTCACAGGCACCGGCTACACAGATACGCAGTATTTT. Protein sequence: CASSLAVTGTGYTDTQYF.

This clonotype rates as medium-sized. The DNA of the CDR3 is TGTGCCAGCAGCTCCAACAGGGCCGCCTACGAGCAGTACTTC. Translating gives CASSSNRAAYEQYF. The chain is built from TRBV7-2 and TRBJ2-7; TRBD1 might be the D (6 bases). Germline V gene data show CDR1 as SGHTA and CDR2 as FQGNSA. This CDR3 comprises 14 residues. Trimming removed 4 bases at V and 2 bases at J, with 12 bases between.

CDR3 DNA: TGTGCCATCAGTGCCGGGACAGTTCTCGGGTCACCCCTCCACTTT. The encoded protein is CAISAGTVLGSPLHF. J is TRBJ1-6 and V is TRBV10-3, with 7 bases identical to TRBD1. Per germline, CDR1 ENHRY and CDR2 SYGVKD. The CDR3 runs 15 residues. Trimming took 4 bases from V and 10 from J; bases not matched to a gene: 10.

The V and J genes are TRBV7-9 and TRBJ2-3, with D unresolved. Germline V gives CDR1 SEHNR, CDR2 FQNEAQ (reference sequence). Trimming cost V 4 bases and J 0 bases, with 17 bases left between them. The CDR3 has 17 residues. CDR3 sequence reads: CASSSPKHNPSTDTQYF. Here the CDR3 DNA reads TGTGCCAGCAGCTCACCGAAACACAACCCTAGCACAGATACGCAGTATTTT.

The J gene is TRBJ2-3, the V gene TRBV12-3 or TRBV12-4, with 11 bases matching TRBD2. V gave up 10 bases and J gave up 1 base; unmatched junction bases: 13. The CDR3 has 17 residues. CDR3 nucleotides: TGTGCCATCTGCCTTCATAGCGGGAGGGCGGGCACAGATACGCAGTATTTT. Its translation: CAICLHSGRAGTDTQYF.

In this sample, this clonotype turned up many times. The chain couples TRBV24-1 to TRBJ1-4; TRBD1 matches 8 bases. With 3 bases clipped from V and 3 bases from J, the junction kept 5 bases outside the gene matches. The germline V gene has CDR1 KGHDR and CDR2 SFDVKD. This CDR3 region has 16 residues. In DNA, the CDR3 is TGTGCCACCAGTGATCGACCGGGACAGGCTAATGAAAAACTGTTTTTT. Translation gives CATSDRPGQANEKLFF.

This clonotype has at least ten counts. The chain employs TRBV5-1 and TRBJ1-6; D possibly corresponds to TRBD1 (6 bases). The germline gives CDR1 SGHRS, CDR2 YFSETQ. Between the trimmed V and J ends, which lost 2 bases and 6 bases, there was a span of 12 bases. The CDR3 is made up of 15 amino acids. The CDR3 region has the DNA TGCGCCAGCAGCTTAAGACAGGCGGGTAATTCACCCCTCCACTTT. Amino acid sequence: CASSLRQAGNSPLHF. The full variable domain, its missing parts supplied by reference TRBV5-1 and TRBJ1-6, is KAGVTQTPRYLIKTRGQQVTLSCSPISGHRSVSWYQQTPGQGLQFLFEYFSETQRNKGNFPGRFSGRQFSNSRSEMNVSTLELGDSALYLCASSLRQAGNSPLHFGNGTRLTVT.

This clonotype was counted at least ten times. The chain has TRBV29-1 and TRBJ2-5; D may be TRBD1 (6 bases). The germline V gene encodes CDR1 SQVTM and CDR2 ANQGSEA. The CDR3 runs to 11 residues. V gave up 7 bases and J gave up 2 bases, with 8 bases separating them. This CDR3 is CSGGQQETQYF. The DNA of the CDR3 is TGCAGCGGAGGACAGCAAGAGACCCAGTACTTC.